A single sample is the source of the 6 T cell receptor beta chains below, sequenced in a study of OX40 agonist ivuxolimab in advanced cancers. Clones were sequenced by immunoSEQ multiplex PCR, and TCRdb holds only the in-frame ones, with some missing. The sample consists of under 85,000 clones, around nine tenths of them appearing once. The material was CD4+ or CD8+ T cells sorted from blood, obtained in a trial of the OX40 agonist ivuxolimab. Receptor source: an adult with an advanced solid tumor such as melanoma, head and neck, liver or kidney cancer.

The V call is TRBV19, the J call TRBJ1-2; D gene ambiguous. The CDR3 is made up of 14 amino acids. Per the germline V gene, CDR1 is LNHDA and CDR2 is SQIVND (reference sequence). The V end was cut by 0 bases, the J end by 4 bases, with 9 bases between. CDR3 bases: TGTGCCAGTAGTATAGAACCTTCGGGCTATGGCTACACCTTC. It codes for CASSIEPSGYGYTF.

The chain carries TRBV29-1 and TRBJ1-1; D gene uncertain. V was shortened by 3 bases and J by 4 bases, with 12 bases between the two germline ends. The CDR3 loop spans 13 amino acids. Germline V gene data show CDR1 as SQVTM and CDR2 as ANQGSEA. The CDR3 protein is CSVEVVTSTEAFF. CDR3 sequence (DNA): TGCAGCGTTGAGGTAGTGACCTCCACTGAAGCTTTCTTT.

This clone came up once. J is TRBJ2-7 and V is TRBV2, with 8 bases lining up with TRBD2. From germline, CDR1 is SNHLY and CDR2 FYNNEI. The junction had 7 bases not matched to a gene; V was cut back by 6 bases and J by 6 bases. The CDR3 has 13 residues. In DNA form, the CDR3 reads TGTGCCAGCAGGTGGTTCGGGAGGGCCGAGCAGTACTTC. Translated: CASRWFGRAEQYF.

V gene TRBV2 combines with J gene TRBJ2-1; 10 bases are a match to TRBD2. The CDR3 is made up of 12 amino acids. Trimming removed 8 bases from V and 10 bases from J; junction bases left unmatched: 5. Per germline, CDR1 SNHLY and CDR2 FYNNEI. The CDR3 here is CASRLTSGEQFF. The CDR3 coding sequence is TGTGCCAGCCGACTGACTAGCGGGGAGCAGTTCTTC.

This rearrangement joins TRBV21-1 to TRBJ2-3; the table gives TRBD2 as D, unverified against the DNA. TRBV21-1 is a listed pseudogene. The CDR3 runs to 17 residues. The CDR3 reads CASSKVRGGGSTDTQYF. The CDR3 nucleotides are TGTGCCAGCAGCAAAGTACGAGGAGGCGGTAGCACAGATACGCAGTATTTT.

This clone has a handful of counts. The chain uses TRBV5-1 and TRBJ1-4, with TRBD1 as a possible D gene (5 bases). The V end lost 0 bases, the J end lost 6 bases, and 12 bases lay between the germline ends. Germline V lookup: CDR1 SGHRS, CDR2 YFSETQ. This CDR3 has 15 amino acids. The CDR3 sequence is CASSLAGRTDEKLFF. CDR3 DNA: TGCGCCAGCAGCTTGGCAGGGCGTACGGATGAAAAACTGTTTTTT.